This is a list of T cell receptor beta chains from one sample in a study of blood T cells in healthy people across ages. TCRdb reanalysed the 5' RACE reads using MiXCR and keeps one entry per CDR3 protein. The sample lists 720,000 or so distinct CDR3 sequences, roughly 43% occurring once. The specimen was blood. The receptors were sampled from a man older than 75 in good health. Both conserved end residues are part of each CDR3. D genes are given only for firm matches. Rows may omit the clone size; those that give it use once, few, many or a size class.

TRBV18,NA,16,TRBJ2-1,TRBD2,CASSQSGTSGHNEQFF,TGTGCCAGCTCACAGTCCGGGACTAGCGGTCACAATGAGCAGTTCTTC
TRBV20-1,NA,14,TRBJ2-7,NA,CSARDAGSAYEQYF,TGCAGTGCTAGAGATGCAGGGTCAGCCTACGAGCAGTACTTC
TRBV9,NA,14,TRBJ2-1,TRBD1,CASSVAPGGSEQFF,TGTGCCAGCAGCGTAGCCCCAGGGGGCAGTGAGCAGTTCTTC
TRBV4-2,NA,16,TRBJ2-1,NA,CASSLDSGGAYNEQFF,TGTGCCAGCAGCCTCGATAGCGGAGGGGCATACAATGAGCAGTTCTTC
TRBV4-2,NA,16,TRBJ2-5,TRBD1,CASSRRGGDRAETQYF,TGTGCCAGCAGCCGCAGGGGGGGGGACAGGGCAGAGACCCAGTACTTC
TRBV15,NA,14,TRBJ2-1,NA,CATSRDIDSDEQFF,TGTGCCACCAGCAGAGATATAGACTCCGATGAGCAGTTCTTC
TRBV30,NA,12,TRBJ1-5,NA,CAWSVSAGPQHF,TGTGCCTGGAGTGTCTCCGCGGGGCCCCAGCATTTT
TRBV3-1,NA,15,TRBJ2-5,NA,CASSQDSTGDNEQYF,TGTGCCAGCAGCCAAGATAGTACTGGGGACAATGAGCAGTACTTC
TRBV9,once,14,TRBJ2-5,NA,CASSVVGLPIGQYF,TGTGCCAGCAGCGTAGTGGGGCTCCCGATTGGGCAGTACTTC
TRBV7-2,NA,15,TRBJ2-5,TRBD2,CASSVSGGAFNEQYF,TGTGCCAGCAGCGTAAGCGGGGGGGCTTTCAATGAGCAGTACTTC